This T cell receptor (beta chain) was sequenced during a study of blood T cell repertoires in COVID-19. Looking at the study overall: Sites across the United States, Italy and Spain contributed samples from acute and convalescent COVID-19.

This CDR3 has 13 amino acids. Germline assignment: CDR1 SNHLY and CDR2 FYNNEI. The J segment lost 7 bases and the V segment lost 8 bases, leaving 7 bases of the junction unmatched. Living in under 30 US areas, the participants were between 18 and 89 years of age. Allocation to cohorts depended on clinical history reported by the participants. As handled by the study authors: Cell counts per sample came from amplifying reference gene primers. Here immunoSEQ multiplex PCR was the method, and the copy in TCRdb shows in-frame clones only, minus some. V, J and clone size reflect that table, while D and trimming were determined from the DNA. Here the sample spans around 260,000 clones, around 90% being singletons.

The material sequenced was PBMCs or T cells enriched from blood (not recorded which). The clonotype was recovered from a woman aged 25-40 years who had recovered from COVID-19. The chain combines TRBV2 with TRBJ1-1; 10 nucleotides match TRBD1. The CDR3 coding sequence is TGTGCCAGCGACAGGGGGCAATTTGTTGAAGCTTTCTTT. Protein product: CASDRGQFVEAFF.